This T cell receptor (beta chain) appears in the sequencing data of a study of blood T cell repertoires in COVID-19. Study as a whole: Spain, Italy and the United States supplied samples that represented acute and convalescent COVID-19. PBMCs, B-cell-depleted T cells, or T cells were the source of the cDNA or gDNA that made up the material.

In the original analysis: Estimation of nucleated cell counts relied on the amplification of reference gene primers. Libraries were prepared by immunoSEQ multiplex PCR; TCRdb keeps only in-frame clonotypes and omits some of them. That table is the source of V, J and clone size, and D and trimming were worked out from the DNA. In the table there are more than 60,000 clones, 65% to 85% of which are singletons. Trimming shortened V by 8 bases and J by 6 bases, and 8 bases separated the two germline ends. The CDR3 has 11 amino acids. Specimen: peripheral blood. The receptor's source is a man in his fifties or sixties with acute or convalescent COVID-19. The V and J genes are TRBV12-3 or TRBV12-4 and TRBJ2-1; D gene uncertain. DNA of the CDR3: TGTGCCAGCCTCCGGGTCAATGAGCAGTTCTTC. Residues: CASLRVNEQFF.